Below are 25 T cell receptor beta chains sequenced from a single sample in a study of blood T cell repertoires in COVID-19. The repertoire was sequenced with immunoSEQ multiplex PCR; TCRdb's copy has only in-frame clones and lacks some. Among roughly 100,000 clones listed, roughly 84% were seen once. Sequenced sample: peripheral blood. Source of these receptors: a human donor in a cohort sampled during active or convalescent COVID-19.

This clone appeared a single time. The chain couples TRBV5-1 to TRBJ2-7, with 8 bases identical to TRBD2. The ends lost 3 bases at V and 3 bases at J; junction bases unmatched: 8. Germline CDR1 and CDR2: SGHRS and YFSETQ. The CDR3 is 15 residues long. DNA of the CDR3: TGCGCCAGCAGCTGGGAGGGCGGGGGGTTCTACGAGCAGTACTTC. Its translation: CASSWEGGGFYEQYF.

V gene TRBV3-1 (or the pseudogene TRBV3-2) combines with J gene TRBJ2-2; 13 positions agree with TRBD2. The CDR3 length is 17 residues. The V gene end was trimmed by 4 bases and the J gene end by 2 bases; junction bases not matched to a gene: 4. Germline CDR1 is LGHDT and CDR2 is YNNKEL (reference sequence). CDR3 region: CASSPTSGGTNTGELFF. CDR3 DNA: TGTGCCAGCAGCCCGACTAGCGGGGGGACAAACACCGGGGAGCTGTTTTTT.

This clone was seen just once. CDR3 sequence: CASSTGMETQYF. The CDR3 coding sequence is TGTGCCAGCAGTACAGGGATGGAGACCCAGTACTTC. The chain joins TRBV6-5 to TRBJ2-5; D is perhaps TRBD1 (6 bases). This CDR3 is 12 amino acids long. Germline V gene sequence: CDR1 MNHEY, CDR2 SVGAGI. The V end was cut by 5 bases, the J end by 5 bases, with 9 bases between.

The table lists this clone with a count of one. This chain joins TRBV28 and TRBJ1-6, with D possibly being TRBD1 (6 bases). With 5 bases removed from V and 9 bases from J, the gap between germline ends came to 14 bases. Per the germline V gene, CDR1 is MDHEN and CDR2 is SYDVKM. This CDR3 has 14 residues. CDR3 protein: CASSPQGTSSPLHF. The DNA for the CDR3 is TGTGCCAGCAGTCCACAGGGAACCAGTTCACCCCTCCACTTT.

J is TRBJ2-7 and V is TRBV11-2; D is ambiguous. The CDR3 runs to 12 residues. Deletions cut 0 bases from V and 5 bases from J, with 5 bases between. CDR1 is SGHAT and CDR2 is FQNNGV in the germline V gene. Written as DNA, the CDR3 is TGTGCCAGCAGCTTAGATATCGACGAGCAGTACTTC. This encodes CASSLDIDEQYF.

The chain is built from TRBV19 and TRBJ1-5; D not resolved. CDR1 and CDR2 from the germline V gene are LNHDA and SQIVND (reference sequence). The CDR3 spans 13 residues. The ends were cut back, 3 bases at V and 7 bases at J, with 10 bases in the middle. The CDR3 nucleotides are TGTGCCAGTAGTATTGGGCTGGGCCAGCCCCAGCATTTT. It yields the protein CASSIGLGQPQHF.

The chain carries TRBV6-5 and TRBJ2-3; no clear D gene. This CDR3 comprises 15 residues. Trimming cost V 6 bases and J 1 base, with 14 bases left between them. Germline CDR1 is MNHEY and CDR2 is SVGAGI. The CDR3 region is CASRPVQRGTDTQYF. CDR3 nucleotides: TGTGCCAGCAGGCCTGTCCAGCGAGGCACAGATACGCAGTATTTT.

CDR3 loop: CASSLDRGEQFF. CDR3 sequence (DNA): TGTGCCAGCAGTTTGGACCGCGGGGAGCAGTTCTTC. The chain combines TRBV12-3 or TRBV12-4 with TRBJ2-1; D may be TRBD2 (5 bases). V was pared by 3 bases and J by 10 bases, with 10 bases between. The CDR3 totals 12 residues.

V usage is TRBV27 and J usage is TRBJ2-1, with TRBD1 matching over 8 bases. Germline V CDR1 and CDR2: MNHEY, SMNVEV (reference sequence). V lost 3 bases, J lost 8 bases, and 9 bases stayed unmatched. The length of the CDR3 is 15 residues. CDR3 region: CASSFSGTGLYEQFF. The CDR3 nucleotides read TGTGCCAGCAGTTTCTCCGGGACAGGCTTATATGAGCAGTTCTTC.

This clone was detected only once. Its ends do not fully match the called genes, so a read error is possible. V is TRBV2 and J is TRBJ2-2; TRBD1 matches at 7 bases. CDR1 SNHLY and CDR2 FYNNEI come from the germline V gene. This CDR3 has 17 residues. The DNA of the CDR3 is TGTGCCAGCAGGGAAGGGGCCACAGGGGCTCTAACCGGGGAGCTGTTTTTT. It encodes CASREGATGALTGELFF.

The chain carries TRBV5-1 and TRBJ1-6; 9 nucleotides agree with TRBD1. This CDR3 has 14 amino acids. Trimming removed 4 bases from V and 7 bases from J; junction bases left unmatched: 3. In germline, CDR1 is SGHRS, CDR2 YFSETQ. The CDR3 sequence is CASSPGQGNSPLHF. As DNA, the CDR3 is TGCGCCAGCAGCCCCGGACAGGGGAATTCACCCCTCCACTTT.

This clone showed up just a few times. V and J are TRBV28 and TRBJ2-7, with 11 bases lining up with TRBD2. The trim removed 5 bases at V and 3 bases at J, leaving 9 bases unmatched. Germline V gene lookup returns CDR1 MDHEN and CDR2 SYDVKM. There are 16 residues in the CDR3. In DNA form, the CDR3 reads TGTGCCAGCAGTCCGCTACCGGGACTAGCGGACTACGAGCAGTACTTC. This sequence encodes CASSPLPGLADYEQYF.

J is TRBJ2-5 and V is TRBV7-6, with TRBD1 identical over 11 bases. V was clipped by 4 bases and J by 1 base; unmatched bases: 8. The CDR3 extends over 17 amino acids. The germline CDR1 and CDR2 sequences are SGHVS and FNYEAQ. CDR3 sequence (DNA): TGTGCCAGCAGCTACGGACAGGGGGCCCTCCTCCAAGAGACCCAGTACTTC. Residues: CASSYGQGALLQETQYF. The whole variable domain, remainder taken from reference TRBV7-6 and TRBJ2-5, is GAGVSQSPRYKVTKRGQDVALRCDPISGHVSLYWYRQALGQGPEFLTYFNYEAQQDKSGLPNDRFSAERPEGSISTLTIQRTEQRDSAMYRCASSYGQGALLQETQYFGPGTRLLVL.

The rearrangement joins TRBV9 to TRBJ1-6; D gene ambiguous. Trimming removed 0 bases from V and 0 bases from J, with 7 bases in between. The CDR3 runs to 16 residues. The germline gives CDR1 SGDLS, CDR2 YYNGEE. DNA for the CDR3: TGTGCCAGCAGCGTAGGCGGGAGCTCCTATAATTCACCCCTCCACTTT. The encoded protein is CASSVGGSSYNSPLHF.

This chain connects TRBV29-1 to TRBJ1-5; the match to TRBD1 covers 7 bases. The CDR3 totals 13 residues. Germline V gene data show CDR1 as SQVTM and CDR2 as ANQGSEA. J lost 4 bases, V lost 4 bases, and 4 bases had no gene match. Written as DNA, the CDR3 is TGCAGCGTTGTCCAGACAGGGAATCAGCCCCAGCATTTT. It specifies CSVVQTGNQPQHF.

V gene TRBV2 combines with J gene TRBJ1-6, with 9 bases identical to TRBD1. The CDR3 totals 12 residues. The V and J ends lost 6 bases and 11 bases, in that order; junction bases with no gene match: 2. Germline V gene sequence: CDR1 SNHLY, CDR2 FYNNEI. The CDR3: CASSGQGPPLHF. The CDR3 nucleotides read TGTGCCAGCAGCGGACAGGGGCCACCCCTCCACTTT.

This chain connects TRBV5-1 to TRBJ2-7; TRBD2 is a possible D gene (6 bases). Germline V gene data show CDR1 as SGHRS and CDR2 as YFSETQ. The CDR3 spans 14 residues. V lost 7 bases and J 5 bases, leaving 19 bases between the germline ends. The CDR3 DNA reads as TGCGCCAGCGGTACTGAGGCGGGGTATCACGAGCAGTACTTC. Its protein is CASGTEAGYHEQYF.

This clone was detected once. This chain uses TRBV4-3 with TRBJ2-2; 7 positions agree with TRBD1. The CDR3 totals 21 residues. J was trimmed by 3 bases and V by 0 bases; bases with no gene match: 19. The germline CDR1 and CDR2 sequences are LGHNA and YSLEER. The CDR3 region has the DNA TGCGCCAGCAGCCAAGAAGTGGCTGAGGGGGCTGCGACCATTGACACCGGGGAGCTGTTTTTT. This gives the protein CASSQEVAEGAATIDTGELFF.

The CDR3 sequence: CASSPTTTGITSPGYTF. The DNA for the CDR3 is TGTGCCAGCTCACCTACAACTACAGGAATAACCTCTCCTGGCTACACCTTC. The chain joins TRBV18 to TRBJ1-2; TRBD1 might be the D (5 bases). CDR3 size: 17 residues. CDR1 and CDR2 (germline): KGHSH, LQKENI. With 3 bases removed from V and 7 bases from J, the gap between germline ends came to 24 bases.

This CDR3 reads CASSQQGYSPLHF. The DNA of the CDR3 is TGTGCCAGCAGCCAACAGGGTTATTCACCCCTCCACTTT. This sequence joins TRBV9 and TRBJ1-6; tentatively, D is TRBD1 (6 bases). The CDR3 runs to 13 residues. V lost 4 bases, J lost 8 bases, and 10 bases lay in between. CDR1 and CDR2 from the germline V gene are SGDLS and YYNGEE.

This chain uses TRBV7-9 with TRBJ2-7; 10 bases align to TRBD1. Trimming at V came to 4 bases and at J to 3 bases, leaving 9 bases not matched to a gene. The length of the CDR3 is 16 residues. Germline CDR1 is SEHNR and CDR2 is FQNEAQ (reference sequence). CDR3 nucleotide sequence: TGTGCCAGCAGCTCGGGACAGGGGATCTTTCGCTACGAGCAGTACTTC. Translating it yields CASSSGQGIFRYEQYF.

This chain joins TRBV6-2 or TRBV6-3 and TRBJ2-2, with unresolved D. V was shortened by 5 bases and J by 3 bases, with 10 bases between the two germline ends. CDR1 MNHEY and CDR2 SVGEGT come from the germline V gene. This CDR3 has 14 residues. DNA for the CDR3: TGTGCCAGCAGTGCCGGGTCCTACACCGGGGAGCTGTTTTTT. It encodes CASSAGSYTGELFF.

The chain's CDR3 is CASTDRDRLNQPQHF. The CDR3 bases are TGTGCCAGCACCGACCGGGACAGACTTAATCAGCCCCAGCATTTT. The chain carries TRBV6-5 and TRBJ1-5; TRBD1 matches 7 bases. Germline CDR1 and CDR2: MNHEY and SVGAGI. CDR3 length equals 15 residues. J gave up 4 bases and V 7 bases, and 10 bases lay outside the gene matches.

The J gene is TRBJ2-7, the V gene TRBV30; TRBD1 matches at 7 bases. CDR1 is GTSNPN and CDR2 is SVGIG in the germline V gene (reference sequence). This CDR3 is 12 amino acids long. After removal of 5 bases from V and 0 bases from J, the junction contained 1 base not matched to a gene. CDR3 region: CAWGQASYEQYF. CDR3 coding DNA: TGTGCCTGGGGACAGGCCTCCTACGAGCAGTACTTC.

This clone was recorded once. The rearrangement joins TRBV7-2 to TRBJ2-2, with 7 bases that match TRBD2. Germline lookup yields CDR1 SGHTA and CDR2 FQGNSA. The CDR3 is 17 amino acids. V dropped 1 base and J dropped 1; count of bases not matched to a gene: 6. The CDR3 loop is CASSLGRLALNTGELFF. CDR3 nucleotide sequence: TGTGCCAGCAGCTTAGGTCGACTAGCATTGAACACCGGGGAGCTGTTTTTT.